A selection of T cell receptor beta chains follows, all from one sample in a study of blood T cell repertoires in COVID-19. The table came from immunoSEQ multiplex PCR; TCRdb's copy has only in-frame clones and leaves some out. The sample has under 200,000 clones, 80% to 90% seen once; the top ten hold roughly 9.8%. The material sequenced was peripheral blood. These receptors were obtained from a woman in her sixties with COVID-19, enrolled during active disease. CDR3s include the opening cysteine and the closing phenylalanine or tryptophan. The order of the fields is V gene, D gene, J gene, clone size, CDR3 DNA, CDR3 protein. The D gene is left open where the match is weak. Part of the rows lack a size; the others show once, few, many or a class for expanded clones.

v_call: TRBV5-4; d_call: NA; j_call: TRBJ1-1; clone_size: few; cdr3_nt: TGTGCCAGCAGCTTTAGGCGGGAGATGACTGAAGCTTTCTTT; cdr3_aa: CASSFRREMTEAFF
v_call: TRBV19; d_call: TRBD1; j_call: TRBJ1-1; clone_size: NA; cdr3_nt: TGTGCCAGTAGTCCCGGACAGGCAATGAACACTGAAGCTTTCTTT; cdr3_aa: CASSPGQAMNTEAFF
v_call: TRBV29-1; d_call: NA; j_call: TRBJ2-1; clone_size: NA; cdr3_nt: TGCAGCGTTGCCGTAGCCTTTGGGGAGCAGTTCTTC; cdr3_aa: CSVAVAFGEQFF
v_call: TRBV4-3; d_call: TRBD1; j_call: TRBJ1-1; clone_size: NA; cdr3_nt: TGCGCCAGCAGCCATCCCCTGGGACAGTCCTCCAACACTGAAGCTTTCTTT; cdr3_aa: CASSHPLGQSSNTEAFF
v_call: TRBV18; d_call: TRBD1; j_call: TRBJ1-4; clone_size: NA; cdr3_nt: TGTGCCAGCTCACCGATCGGGACAGCGAGTAATGAAAAACTGTTTTTT; cdr3_aa: CASSPIGTASNEKLFF
v_call: TRBV12-5; d_call: NA; j_call: TRBJ2-7; clone_size: NA; cdr3_nt: TGTGCTAGTGGTTTGTCGGCCTGGACTTACGAGCAGTACTTC; cdr3_aa: CASGLSAWTYEQYF
v_call: TRBV27; d_call: TRBD1; j_call: TRBJ2-1; clone_size: few; cdr3_nt: TGTGCCAGCAGTTTGGCAGGGGGCTCCTACAATGAGCAGTTCTTC; cdr3_aa: CASSLAGGSYNEQFF
v_call: TRBV10-3; d_call: TRBD1; j_call: TRBJ1-4; clone_size: NA; cdr3_nt: TGTGCCATCAGTGAGTCAGGACAGGGTAAAGATGAAAAACTGTTTTTT; cdr3_aa: CAISESGQGKDEKLFF
v_call: TRBV2; d_call: NA; j_call: TRBJ1-1; clone_size: NA; cdr3_nt: TGTGCCAGCCGGGGACAATTTGTTTTGGACACTGAAGCTTTCTTT; cdr3_aa: CASRGQFVLDTEAFF
v_call: TRBV27; d_call: NA; j_call: TRBJ2-7; clone_size: NA; cdr3_nt: TGTGCCAGCAGTTTTAGTGGTTACGAGCAGTACTTC; cdr3_aa: CASSFSGYEQYF
v_call: TRBV28; d_call: NA; j_call: TRBJ1-1; clone_size: NA; cdr3_nt: TGTGCCGCCTCGCAGGTGGTCGTAGGAGCTTTCTTT; cdr3_aa: CAASQVVVGAFF
v_call: TRBV2; d_call: NA; j_call: TRBJ1-1; clone_size: NA; cdr3_nt: TGTGCCAGCAAAACCGGGGGGGGTACTGAAGCTTTCTTT; cdr3_aa: CASKTGGGTEAFF
v_call: TRBV7-8; d_call: NA; j_call: TRBJ1-1; clone_size: NA; cdr3_nt: TGTGCCAGCAGCTTATGGCAGGGTGGGGAAGCTTTCTTT; cdr3_aa: CASSLWQGGEAFF
v_call: TRBV5-4; d_call: TRBD2; j_call: TRBJ2-7; clone_size: NA; cdr3_nt: TGTGCCAGCAGCTCGCGGACTAGCGGAACCTACGAGCAGTACTTC; cdr3_aa: CASSSRTSGTYEQYF
v_call: TRBV10-1; d_call: TRBD1; j_call: TRBJ1-5; clone_size: NA; cdr3_nt: TGCGCGGACAGGGACAATCAGCCCCAGCATTTT; cdr3_aa: CADRDNQPQHF